These T cell receptor beta chains were read from a single sample in a study of post-analysis software for immune sequencing data. TCRdb called the PCR reads again in MiXCR, with one record for every CDR3 protein. The sample holds more than 450,000 distinct CDR3 sequences, 44% seen once. Sequenced material: blood. Source of these receptors: a girl aged 5-17 years with multiple sclerosis. Both conserved end residues are trimmed from each CDR3.

>TRBV7-6
ASSLTATMYEQY
>TRBV7-2
ASSLGAGGGNGYT
>TRBV20-1
SVSSSGTPVNTQY
>TRBV7-2
ASSSQGADRAF
>TRBV5-1
ASSLEGKQETQY
>TRBV5-1
ASSSPTGVRSSYEQY
>TRBV5-1
ASRDGSGTDTQY
>TRBV20-1
SASIFGQWNTEAF
>TRBV7-9
ASSLGTGYEPLH
>TRBV6-1
ASPRTGAGTEAF
>TRBV5-1
ASSLTGRDGYT
>TRBV12-3/TRBV12-4
ASSFSARNEQY
>TRBV12-3/TRBV12-4
ASSLRRLPNYGYT
>TRBV4-1
ASSQPRTGNYEQY
>TRBV12-3/TRBV12-4
ASQRPPSSQAQY
>TRBV12-3/TRBV12-4
ASSLDEATAF
>TRBV12-3/TRBV12-4
ASSLAQGMNTEAF
>TRBV10-3
AISEPGQQETQY
>TRBV5-1
ASSLEGSNTQY
>TRBV10-3
AIGSAQRGTGQSSYEQF
>TRBV12-3/TRBV12-4
ASSPERGVNYGYT
>TRBV12-3/TRBV12-4
ASSAGTSYEQY
>TRBV5-1
ASRRTRDGAYEQY
>TRBV5-1
ASSLGGTGGNIQY
>TRBV10-3
AISESPVERGGYNEQF